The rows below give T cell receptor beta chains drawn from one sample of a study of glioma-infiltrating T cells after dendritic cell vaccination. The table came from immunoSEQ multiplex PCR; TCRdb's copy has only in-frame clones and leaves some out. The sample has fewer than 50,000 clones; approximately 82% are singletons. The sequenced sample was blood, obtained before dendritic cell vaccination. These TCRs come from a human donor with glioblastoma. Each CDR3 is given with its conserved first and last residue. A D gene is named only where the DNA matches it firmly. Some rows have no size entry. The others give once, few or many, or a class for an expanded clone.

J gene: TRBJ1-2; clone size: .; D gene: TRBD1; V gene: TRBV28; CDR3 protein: CASRDPGQGGYGYTF; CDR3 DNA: TGTGCCAGCAGGGATCCTGGACAGGGAGGGTATGGCTACACCTTC
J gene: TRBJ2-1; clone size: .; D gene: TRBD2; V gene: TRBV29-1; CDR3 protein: CSTEGVTSGESSYNEQFF; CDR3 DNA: TGCAGCACTGAAGGGGTGACTAGCGGGGAGAGCTCCTACAATGAGCAGTTCTTC
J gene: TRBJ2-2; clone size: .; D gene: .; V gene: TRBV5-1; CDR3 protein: CASSRRDSGNTGELFF; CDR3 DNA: TGCGCCAGCAGCCGGAGGGACAGCGGGAACACCGGGGAGCTGTTTTTT
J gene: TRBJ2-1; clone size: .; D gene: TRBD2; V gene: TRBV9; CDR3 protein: CASSQGGTTDLEQFF; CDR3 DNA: TGTGCCAGCAGCCAGGGCGGGACTACCGACCTGGAGCAGTTCTTC
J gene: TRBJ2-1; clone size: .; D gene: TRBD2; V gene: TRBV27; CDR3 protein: CASSLRLAGFSYNEQFF; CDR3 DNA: TGTGCCAGCAGTTTAAGGTTAGCGGGGTTCTCCTACAATGAGCAGTTCTTC
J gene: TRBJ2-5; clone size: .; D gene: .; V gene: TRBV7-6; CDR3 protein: CASSSGPEGETQYF; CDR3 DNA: TGTGCCAGCAGCTCTGGACCGGAGGGGGAGACCCAGTACTTC
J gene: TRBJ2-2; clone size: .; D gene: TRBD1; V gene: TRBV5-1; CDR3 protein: CASSLPNRRTGNTGELFF; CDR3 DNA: TGCGCCAGCAGCTTACCTAATCGTAGGACAGGGAACACCGGGGAGCTGTTTTTT
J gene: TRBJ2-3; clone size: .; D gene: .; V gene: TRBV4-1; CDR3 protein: CASSQATSTDTQYF; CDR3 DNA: TGCGCCAGCAGCCAAGCGACTAGTACAGATACGCAGTATTTT
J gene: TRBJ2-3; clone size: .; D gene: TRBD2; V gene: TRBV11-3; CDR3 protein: CASSPGLAGSADTQYF; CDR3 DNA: TGTGCCAGCAGCCCCGGACTAGCGGGGTCAGCAGATACGCAGTATTTT
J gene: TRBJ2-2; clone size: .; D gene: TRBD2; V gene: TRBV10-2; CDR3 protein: CASNGLAGGDNGELFF; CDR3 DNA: TGCGCCAGCAATGGACTAGCGGGGGGGGATAACGGGGAGCTGTTTTTT
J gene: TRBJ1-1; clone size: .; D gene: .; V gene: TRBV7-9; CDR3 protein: CASSPIGRGNTEAFF; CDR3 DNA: TGTGCCAGCAGCCCTATAGGCAGAGGGAACACTGAAGCTTTCTTT
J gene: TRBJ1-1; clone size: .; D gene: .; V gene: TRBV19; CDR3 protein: CASSMGSGTEAFF; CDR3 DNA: TGTGCCAGTAGTATGGGTTCGGGGACTGAAGCTTTCTTT
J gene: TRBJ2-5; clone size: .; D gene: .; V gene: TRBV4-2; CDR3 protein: CASSRGLTFETQYF; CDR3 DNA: TGTGCCAGCAGCCGGGGACTCACCTTTGAGACCCAGTACTTC
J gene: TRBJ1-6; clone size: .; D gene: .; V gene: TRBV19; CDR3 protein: CASNSNWGGNSPLHF; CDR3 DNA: TGTGCCAGTAACTCCAATTGGGGGGGGAATTCACCCCTCCACTTT
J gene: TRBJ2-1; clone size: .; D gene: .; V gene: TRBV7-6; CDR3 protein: CASSWSGGNEQFF; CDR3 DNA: TGTGCCAGCAGCTGGTCCGGCGGGAATGAGCAGTTCTTC
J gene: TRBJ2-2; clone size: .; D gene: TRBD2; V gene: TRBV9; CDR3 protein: CASSVRAGTTGELFF; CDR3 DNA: TGTGCCAGCAGCGTTCGAGCGGGGACCACCGGGGAGCTGTTTTTT
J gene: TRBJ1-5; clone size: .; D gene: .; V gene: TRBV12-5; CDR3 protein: CASLGHRNQPQHF; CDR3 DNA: TGTGCTAGTTTGGGACATCGGAATCAGCCCCAGCATTTT
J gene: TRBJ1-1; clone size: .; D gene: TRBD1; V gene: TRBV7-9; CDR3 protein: CASSLLGTGGTEAFF; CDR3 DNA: TGTGCCAGCAGCTTACTTGGGACAGGGGGTACTGAAGCTTTCTTT
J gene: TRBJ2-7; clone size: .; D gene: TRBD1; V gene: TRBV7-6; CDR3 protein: CASSLLSGTGQGYEQYF; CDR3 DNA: TGTGCCAGCAGCTTACTCTCCGGGACAGGGCAAGGCTACGAGCAGTACTTC
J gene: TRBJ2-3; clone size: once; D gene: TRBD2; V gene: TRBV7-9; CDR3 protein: CASSKGLDMDTQYF; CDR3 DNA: TGTGCCAGCAGCAAGGGACTAGATATGGATACGCAGTATTTT
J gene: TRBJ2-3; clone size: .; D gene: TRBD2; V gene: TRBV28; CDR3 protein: CASSSIAGGADTQYF; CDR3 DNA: TGTGCCAGCAGTTCGATAGCGGGGGGAGCAGATACGCAGTATTTT
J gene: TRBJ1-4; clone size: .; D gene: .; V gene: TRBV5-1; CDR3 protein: CASSPPGGEEEKLFF; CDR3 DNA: TGCGCCAGCAGCCCTCCGGGGGGAGAAGAGGAAAAACTGTTTTTT
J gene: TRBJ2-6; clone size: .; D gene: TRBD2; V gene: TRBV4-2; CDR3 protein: CASSQELAGRAWGANVLTF; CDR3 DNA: TGTGCCAGCAGCCAAGAACTAGCGGGGAGGGCGTGGGGGGCCAACGTCCTGACTTTC
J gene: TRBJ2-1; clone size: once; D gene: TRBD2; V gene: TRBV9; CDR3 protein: CASSSGGAKEQFF; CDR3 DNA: TGTGCCAGCAGCAGCGGGGGGGCCAAGGAGCAGTTCTTC
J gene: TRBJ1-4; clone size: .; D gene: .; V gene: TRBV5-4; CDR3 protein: CASSFGGQTREKLFF; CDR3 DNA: TGTGCCAGCAGCTTTGGAGGGCAGACCCGGGAGAAACTGTTTTTT
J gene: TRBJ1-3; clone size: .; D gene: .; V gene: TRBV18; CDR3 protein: CASSPPTGNTIYF; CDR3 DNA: TGTGCCAGCTCACCCCCGACAGGAAACACCATATATTTT
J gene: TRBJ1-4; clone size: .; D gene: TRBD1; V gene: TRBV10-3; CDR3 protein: CATRGTGGSATNEKLFF; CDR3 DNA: TGTGCCACCCGAGGGACAGGGGGCTCCGCAACTAATGAAAAACTGTTTTTT
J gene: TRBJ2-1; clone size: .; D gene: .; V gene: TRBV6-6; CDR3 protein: CASSSRRVDGGNEQFF; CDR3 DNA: TGTGCCAGCAGTTCCCGGAGGGTAGATGGAGGCAATGAGCAGTTCTTC
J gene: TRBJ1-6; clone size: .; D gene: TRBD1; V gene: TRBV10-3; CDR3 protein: CAIGWDRANSPLHF; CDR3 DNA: TGTGCCATCGGTTGGGACAGAGCTAATTCACCCCTCCACTTT
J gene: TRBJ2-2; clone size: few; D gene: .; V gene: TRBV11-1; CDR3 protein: CASSLSFGVGELFF; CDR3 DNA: TGTGCCAGCAGCCTCTCCTTCGGGGTTGGGGAGCTGTTTTTT
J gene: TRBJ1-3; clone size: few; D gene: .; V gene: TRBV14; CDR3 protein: CASSLTTVPGNTIYF; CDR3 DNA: TGTGCCAGCAGCCTAACCACAGTCCCTGGAAACACCATATATTTT
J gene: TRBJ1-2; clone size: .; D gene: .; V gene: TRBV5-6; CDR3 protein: CASSLSGRNYGYTF; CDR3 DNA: TGTGCCAGCAGCTTGAGCGGCCGGAACTATGGCTACACCTTC
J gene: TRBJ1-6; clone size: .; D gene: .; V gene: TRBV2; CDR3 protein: CAKQGPYNSPLHF; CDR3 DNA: TGTGCCAAACAGGGACCGTATAATTCACCCCTCCACTTT